These 18 T cell receptor beta chains share one sample of origin, sequenced in a study of shared clonotypes between healthy human individuals. Libraries were prepared by immunoSEQ multiplex PCR; TCRdb keeps only in-frame clonotypes and omits some of them. The profile shows 2.3 million or so clones, more than 80% of them singletons. The sample taken for sequencing was naive CD4+ T cells from PBMCs. The sample's subset: CD45RA+ positively selected. All receptors come from a man between 18 and 29 years old in good health. Some clones in this sample may be carry-over from other donors' samples.

V usage is TRBV5-1 and J usage is TRBJ1-1, with D uncertain. The CDR3 covers 14 residues. In germline, CDR1 is SGHRS, CDR2 YFSETQ. Trimming removed 6 bases from V and 2 bases from J, with 14 bases in between. The CDR3 is CASKQRAENTEAFF. The DNA of the CDR3 is TGCGCCAGCAAACAGCGGGCGGAAAACACTGAAGCTTTCTTT.

The chain combines TRBV15 with TRBJ2-5; no firm D call. Germline V gene lookup returns CDR1 LNHNV and CDR2 YYDKDF (reference sequence). The CDR3 loop spans 15 amino acids. Trimming pared 0 bases from V and 5 bases from J, leaving 13 bases between. The CDR3 nucleotides read TGTGCCACCAGCAGAGATCAGAGCTACGGGGAGACCCAGTACTTC. Translation gives CATSRDQSYGETQYF.

This sequence joins TRBV6-1 and TRBJ2-7; no reliable D call. This CDR3 contains 15 residues. Trimming removed 8 bases at V and 2 bases at J, with 19 bases between. Germline CDR1 and CDR2: MNHNS and SASEGT. Written as DNA, the CDR3 is TGTGCCAGCGTTATTACGGCTAGGTTAACCTACGAGCAGTACTTC. Amino acid sequence: CASVITARLTYEQYF.

This chain uses TRBV29-1 with TRBJ2-3; 7 bases line up with TRBD1. This CDR3 has 13 amino acids. Germline CDR1 is SQVTM and CDR2 is ANQGSEA. V lost 7 bases, J lost 0 bases, and 4 bases stayed unmatched. Here the CDR3 DNA reads TGCAGCGCTGGACAGGATAGCACAGATACGCAGTATTTT. Protein sequence: CSAGQDSTDTQYF.

The V and J genes are TRBV11-1 and TRBJ2-7; D remains unclear. Germline V lookup: CDR1 SGHAT, CDR2 FQDESV (reference sequence). With 2 bases removed from V and 3 bases from J, the gap between germline ends came to 5 bases. This CDR3 spans 12 amino acids. CDR3 coding DNA: TGTGCCAGCAGCTTAATTATCTACGAGCAGTACTTC. It yields the protein CASSLIIYEQYF.

In this sample, this clone turned up a few times. The chain uses TRBV5-6 and TRBJ1-1; D remains unclear. The CDR3 totals 15 residues. V lost 1 base, J lost 0 bases, and 10 bases lay in between. Per the germline V gene, CDR1 is SGHDT and CDR2 is YYEEEE. The CDR3 spells CASSLIGRMNTEAFF. CDR3 DNA sequence: TGTGCCAGCAGCTTGATCGGCCGGATGAACACTGAAGCTTTCTTT.

The chain is built from TRBV28 and TRBJ1-2, with TRBD1 identical over 8 bases. CDR1 is MDHEN, CDR2 SYDVKM, per germline. After removal of 2 bases from V and 5 bases from J, the junction contained 4 bases not matched to a gene. The CDR3 runs 14 residues. The CDR3 nucleotides are TGTGCCAGCAGTTTAATGGGACAGGAGTATGGCTACACCTTC. Residues: CASSLMGQEYGYTF.

The CDR3 reads CASKTARTGELFF. DNA of the CDR3: TGTGCCAGCAAGACAGCACGGACCGGGGAGCTGTTTTTT. V gene TRBV27 combines with J gene TRBJ2-2, with a weak D call TRBD1 (5 bases). The CDR3 is made up of 13 amino acids. CDR1 MNHEY and CDR2 SMNVEV come from the germline V gene (reference sequence). Trimming cost V 7 bases and J 5 bases, with 11 bases left between them.

This chain uses TRBV7-3 with TRBJ1-1, with TRBD1 identical over 7 bases. CDR1 is SGHTA and CDR2 is FQGTGA in the germline V gene. V lost 5 bases to trimming and J lost 5 bases; unmatched junction nucleotides: 8. The CDR3 extends over 14 amino acids. The CDR3 DNA reads TGTGCCAGCAGCCTGGGACAGCCGTGGACTGAAGCTTTCTTT. Its protein product is CASSLGQPWTEAFF.

The rearrangement joins TRBV28 to TRBJ2-7; D assignment may be TRBD1 or TRBD2 (5 bases each). Germline V gene sequence: CDR1 MDHEN, CDR2 SYDVKM. There are 16 residues in the CDR3. The V gene lost 6 bases and the J gene lost 2 bases, with 20 bases spanning the gap. The CDR3 reads CASSRSLGTRAYEQYF. CDR3 sequence (DNA): TGTGCCAGCAGCCGGAGCCTCGGGACGAGAGCCTACGAGCAGTACTTC.

The V gene is TRBV6-5, the J gene TRBJ2-6; D gene ambiguous. From germline, CDR1 is MNHEY and CDR2 SVGAGI. This CDR3 contains 14 residues. V lost 8 bases to trimming and J lost 0 bases, with 8 bases between them. CDR3 residues: CASEQISGANVLTF. Here the CDR3 DNA reads TGTGCCAGCGAGCAGATCTCTGGGGCCAACGTCCTGACTTTC.

The chain carries TRBV9 and TRBJ2-7; 11 bases are shared with TRBD1. Looked up from germline, CDR1 is SGDLS and CDR2 is YYNGEE. J lost 6 bases, V lost 4 bases, and 6 bases had no gene match. The CDR3 totals 14 residues. Written as DNA, the CDR3 is TGTGCCAGCAGCCCAGGACAGGGGGCGCGCGAGCAGTACTTC. The encoded protein is CASSPGQGAREQYF.

The rearrangement uses TRBV20-1 and TRBJ2-1; no clear D. V gave up 4 bases and J gave up 9 bases, with 10 bases separating them. The CDR3 extends over 11 amino acids. Germline CDR1 DFQATT, CDR2 SNEGSKA (reference sequence). The CDR3 coding sequence is TGCAGTGCTATACTTCTACGTGAGCAGTTCTTC. It codes for CSAILLREQFF.

This chain connects TRBV5-1 to TRBJ1-2, with D possibly TRBD1 on 5 matching bases. V lost 5 bases and J 5 bases, leaving 19 bases between the germline ends. Per the germline V gene, CDR1 is SGHRS and CDR2 is YFSETQ. The CDR3 is made up of 15 amino acids. This CDR3 is CASSSLTGQPYGYTF. The CDR3, as DNA: TGCGCCAGCAGTTCGTTAACGGGGCAGCCGTATGGCTACACCTTC. Full variable domain (rest looked up from reference TRBV5-1 and TRBJ1-2): KAGVTQTPRYLIKTRGQQVTLSCSPISGHRSVSWYQQTPGQGLQFLFEYFSETQRNKGNFPGRFSGRQFSNSRSEMNVSTLELGDSALYLCASSSLTGQPYGYTFGSGTRLTVV.

The rearrangement joins TRBV2 to TRBJ1-1; possibly TRBD1 for D (6 bases). From germline, CDR1 is SNHLY and CDR2 FYNNEI. Trimming took 6 bases from V and 3 from J, leaving 17 bases between them. The CDR3 contains 15 residues. CDR3 sequence reads: CASSGPPQGDTEAFF. The CDR3 DNA is TGTGCCAGCAGCGGGCCCCCACAGGGAGACACTGAAGCTTTCTTT.

The chain is built from TRBV27 and TRBJ1-2, with 8 bases aligning to TRBD1. V lost 6 bases to trimming and J lost 2 bases; unmatched junction nucleotides: 2. The CDR3 loop spans 13 amino acids. The germline V gene has CDR1 MNHEY and CDR2 SMNVEV (reference sequence). The CDR3 DNA reads TGTGCCAGCAGACGACAGGGGAACTATGGCTACACCTTC. It is translated as CASRRQGNYGYTF.

The rearrangement joins TRBV27 to TRBJ2-7; D is undetermined. Trimming took 6 bases from V and 5 from J, leaving 14 bases between them. Per the germline V gene, CDR1 is MNHEY and CDR2 is SMNVEV (reference sequence). The CDR3 sequence is 13 residues long. CDR3 DNA sequence: TGTGCCAGCAGGAGGAACTACGCGGACGAGCAGTACTTC. This codes for CASRRNYADEQYF.

This chain uses TRBV4-1 with TRBJ2-3; 15 bases agree with TRBD2. This CDR3 has 16 residues. The ends lost 5 bases at V and 7 bases at J; junction bases unmatched: 7. Germline V gives CDR1 MGHRA, CDR2 YSYEKL. Here the CDR3 reads CASSTRTSGRANTQYF. The DNA of the CDR3 is TGCGCCAGCAGCACCCGGACTAGCGGGAGGGCAAATACGCAGTATTTT.